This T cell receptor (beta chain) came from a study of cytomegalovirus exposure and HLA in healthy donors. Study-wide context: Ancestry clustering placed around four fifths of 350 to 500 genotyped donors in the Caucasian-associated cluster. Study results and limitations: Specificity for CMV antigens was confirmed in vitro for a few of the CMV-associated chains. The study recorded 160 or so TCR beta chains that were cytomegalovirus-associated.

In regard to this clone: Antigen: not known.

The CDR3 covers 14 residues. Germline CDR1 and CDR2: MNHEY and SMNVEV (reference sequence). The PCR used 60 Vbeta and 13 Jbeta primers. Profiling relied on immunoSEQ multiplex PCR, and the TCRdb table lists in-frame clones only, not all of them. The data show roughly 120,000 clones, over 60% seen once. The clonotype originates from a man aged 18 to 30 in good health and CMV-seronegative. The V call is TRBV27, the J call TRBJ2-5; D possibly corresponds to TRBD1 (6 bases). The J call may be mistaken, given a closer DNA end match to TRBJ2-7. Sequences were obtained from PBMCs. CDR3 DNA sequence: TGTGCCAGCAGCCGGGGACAAGCGTCCACCGAGCAGTACTTC. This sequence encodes CASSRGQASTEQYF.